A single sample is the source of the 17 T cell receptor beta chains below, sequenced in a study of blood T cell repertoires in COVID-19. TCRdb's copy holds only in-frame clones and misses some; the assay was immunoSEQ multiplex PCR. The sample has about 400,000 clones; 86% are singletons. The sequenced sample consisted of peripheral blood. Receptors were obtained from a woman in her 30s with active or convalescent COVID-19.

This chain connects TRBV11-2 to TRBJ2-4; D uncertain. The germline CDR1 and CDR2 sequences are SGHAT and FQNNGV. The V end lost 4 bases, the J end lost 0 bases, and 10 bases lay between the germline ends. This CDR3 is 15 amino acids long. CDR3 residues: CASSSTTIAKNIQYF. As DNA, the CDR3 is TGTGCCAGCAGCTCCACGACAATAGCCAAAAACATTCAGTACTTC.

The CDR3 sequence is CAISDEGEPQHF. CDR3 sequence (DNA): TGTGCCATCAGTGATGAGGGGGAGCCCCAGCATTTT. The chain is built from TRBV10-3 and TRBJ1-5; possible D gene TRBD1, 6 bases. The CDR3 sequence is 12 residues long. CDR1 and CDR2 from the germline V gene are ENHRY and SYGVKD. Trimming left V 3 bases short and J 8 bases short, with 8 bases between.

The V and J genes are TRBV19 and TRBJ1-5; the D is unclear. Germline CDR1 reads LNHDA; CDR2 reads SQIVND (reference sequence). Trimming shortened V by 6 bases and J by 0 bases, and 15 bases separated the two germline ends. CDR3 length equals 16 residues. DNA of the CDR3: TGTGCCAGTAGACCTAACCTGGTTTTTAGCAATCAGCCCCAGCATTTT. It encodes CASRPNLVFSNQPQHF.

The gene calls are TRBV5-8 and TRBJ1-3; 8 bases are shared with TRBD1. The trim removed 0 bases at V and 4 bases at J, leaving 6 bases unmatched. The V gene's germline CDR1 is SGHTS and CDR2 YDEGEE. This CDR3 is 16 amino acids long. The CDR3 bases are TGTGCCAGCAGCTTGGCGGACAGGGCCAACGGAAACACCATATATTTT. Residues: CASSLADRANGNTIYF.

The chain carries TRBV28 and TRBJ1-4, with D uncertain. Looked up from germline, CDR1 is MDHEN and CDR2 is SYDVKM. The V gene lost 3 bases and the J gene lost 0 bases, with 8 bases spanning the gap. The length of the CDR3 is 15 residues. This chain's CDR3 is CASSLLAATNEKLFF. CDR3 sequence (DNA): TGTGCCAGCAGTTTGTTGGCAGCAACTAATGAAAAACTGTTTTTT.

CDR3 DNA: TGTGCCAGCAGCCAGGGATTCATGGGAGGAGCAGCTAACTATGGCTACACCTTC. It codes for CASSQGFMGGAANYGYTF. The chain links TRBV3-1 (or the pseudogene TRBV3-2) to TRBJ1-2, with D unresolved. Germline-derived CDR1 and CDR2 are LGHDT and YNNKEL (reference sequence). CDR3 length equals 18 residues. V lost 3 bases, J lost 0 bases, and 20 bases lay in between.

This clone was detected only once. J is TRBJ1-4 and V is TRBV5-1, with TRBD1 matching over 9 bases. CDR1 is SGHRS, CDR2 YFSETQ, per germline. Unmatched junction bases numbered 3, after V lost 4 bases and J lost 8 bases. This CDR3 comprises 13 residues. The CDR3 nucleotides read TGCGCCAGCAGCCTCGACAGGGGGGAAAAACTGTTTTTT. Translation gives CASSLDRGEKLFF. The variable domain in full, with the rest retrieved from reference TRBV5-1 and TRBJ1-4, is KAGVTQTPRYLIKTRGQQVTLSCSPISGHRSVSWYQQTPGQGLQFLFEYFSETQRNKGNFPGRFSGRQFSNSRSEMNVSTLELGDSALYLCASSLDRGEKLFFGSGTQLSVL.

The CDR3 loop reads CASSLAGLAGDIQYF. CDR3 sequence (DNA): TGTGCCAGCAGCTTAGCGGGACTAGCGGGGGACATTCAGTACTTC. The chain joins TRBV7-9 to TRBJ2-4; 14 bases map to TRBD2. V dropped 0 bases and J dropped 8; count of bases not matched to a gene: 0. Germline V gives CDR1 SEHNR, CDR2 FQNEAQ (reference sequence). The CDR3 is made up of 15 amino acids.

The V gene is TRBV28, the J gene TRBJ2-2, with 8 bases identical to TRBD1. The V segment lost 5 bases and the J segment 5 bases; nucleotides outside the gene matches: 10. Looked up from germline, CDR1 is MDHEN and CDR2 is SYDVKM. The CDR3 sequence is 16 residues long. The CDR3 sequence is CASSGEDRARTGELFF. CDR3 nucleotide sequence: TGTGCCAGCAGTGGAGAGGACAGGGCGCGGACCGGGGAGCTGTTTTTT. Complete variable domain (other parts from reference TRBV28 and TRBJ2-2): DVKVTQSSRYLVKRTGEKVFLECVQDMDHENMFWYRQDPGLGLRLIYFSYDVKMKEKGDIPEGYSVSREKKERFSLILESASTNQTSMYLCASSGEDRARTGELFFGEGSRLTVL.

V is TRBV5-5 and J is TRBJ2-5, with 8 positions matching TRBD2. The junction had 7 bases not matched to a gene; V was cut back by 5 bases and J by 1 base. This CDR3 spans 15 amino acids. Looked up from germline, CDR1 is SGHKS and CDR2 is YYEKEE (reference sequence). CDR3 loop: CASRHSGIGQETQYF. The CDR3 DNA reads TGTGCCAGCAGACATAGCGGGATAGGCCAAGAGACCCAGTACTTC. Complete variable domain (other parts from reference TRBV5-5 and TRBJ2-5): DAGVTQSPTHLIKTRGQQVTLRCSPISGHKSVSWYQQVLGQGPQFIFQYYEKEERGRGNFPDRFSARQFPNYSSELNVNALLLGDSALYLCASRHSGIGQETQYFGPGTRLLVL.

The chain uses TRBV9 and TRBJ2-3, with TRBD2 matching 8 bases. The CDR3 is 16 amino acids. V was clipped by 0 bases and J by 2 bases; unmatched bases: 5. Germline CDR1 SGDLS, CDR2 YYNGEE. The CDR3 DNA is TGTGCCAGCAGCGTAGACCGCGGGGGGTCCACAGATACGCAGTATTTT. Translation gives CASSVDRGGSTDTQYF.

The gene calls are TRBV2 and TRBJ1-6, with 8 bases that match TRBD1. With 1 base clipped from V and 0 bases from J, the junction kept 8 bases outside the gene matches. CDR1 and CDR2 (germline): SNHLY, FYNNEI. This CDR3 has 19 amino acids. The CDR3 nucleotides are TGTGCCAGCAGTGAAGACAGGGGGGCTCTGAGCTCCTATAATTCACCCCTCCACTTT. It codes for CASSEDRGALSSYNSPLHF.

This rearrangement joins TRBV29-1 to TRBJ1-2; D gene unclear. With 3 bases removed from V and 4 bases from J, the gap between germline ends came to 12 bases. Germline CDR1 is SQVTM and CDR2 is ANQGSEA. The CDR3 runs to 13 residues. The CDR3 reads CSVDPLSGYGYTF. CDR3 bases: TGCAGCGTTGACCCCCTCTCGGGCTATGGCTACACCTTC.

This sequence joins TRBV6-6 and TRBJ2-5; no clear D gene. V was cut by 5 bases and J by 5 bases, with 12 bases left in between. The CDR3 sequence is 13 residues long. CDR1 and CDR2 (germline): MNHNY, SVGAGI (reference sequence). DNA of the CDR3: TGTGCCAGCAGTCGTGACATTACCGAGACCCAGTACTTC. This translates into CASSRDITETQYF.

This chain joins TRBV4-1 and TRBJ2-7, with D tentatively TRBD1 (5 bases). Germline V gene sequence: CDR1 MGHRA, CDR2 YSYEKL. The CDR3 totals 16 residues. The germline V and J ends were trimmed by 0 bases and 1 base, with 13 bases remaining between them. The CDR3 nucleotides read TGCGCCAGCAGCCAAGATTTTACAGGCCAATCCTACGAGCAGTACTTC. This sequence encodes CASSQDFTGQSYEQYF.

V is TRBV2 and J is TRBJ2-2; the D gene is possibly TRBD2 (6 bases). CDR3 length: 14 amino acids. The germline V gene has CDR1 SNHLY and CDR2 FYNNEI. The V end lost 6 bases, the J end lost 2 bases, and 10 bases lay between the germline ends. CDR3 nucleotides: TGTGCCAGCAGGGGGGACTCTAACACCGGGGAGCTGTTTTTT. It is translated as CASRGDSNTGELFF.

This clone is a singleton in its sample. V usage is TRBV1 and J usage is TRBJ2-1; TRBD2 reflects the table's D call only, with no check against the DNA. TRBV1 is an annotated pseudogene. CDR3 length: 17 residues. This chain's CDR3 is CTSSQTRTSVSYNEQFF. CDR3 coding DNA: TGCACCAGCAGCCAAACTAGGACTAGCGTCTCCTACAATGAGCAGTTCTTC.